This T cell receptor (beta chain) stems from a study of T cell repertoires in cytomegalovirus infection (dated 2019 in TCRdb). Turning to the overall study: Alongside well-studied HLA-B-restricted epitopes, the peptide stimulations were aimed at recently identified HLA-C-restricted CMV epitopes, whose presentation resists viral immunomodulation. Donor HLA type was relevant to the analysis, because carriage of CMV infection together with the matching HLA type was indicated by public TCR beta signatures. Overall study outcomes, separate from this receptor: Cumulative frequency of public TCR beta family members discriminated carriers of CMV infection plus the relevant HLA type in this cohort and an independent roughly 340-donor cohort. In the ex vivo response, HLA-C-restricted CMV-specific TCR beta clonotypes were dominant, and in two of eight donors the single most frequent clonotype came from this HLA-C-restricted group.

Sequencing used an Illumina HiSeq 1500. The raw public reads went through TCRdb reprocessing: fastp at Q25, MiXCR clone calling, in-frame beta chains kept. Rows matching on CDR3 protein sequence are summarized as one entry with the most common DNA and genes. Counted in this sample were around 750,000 distinct CDR3 sequences; around a third of them appeared once. Clones ranked in the top ten supply around 12% of the sample. The meaning of the sample's treatment or condition label: in vitro stimulation with specific CMV peptide epitopes to enrich CMV-specific T cells. With respect to this clonotype: Its binding antigen is unknown. No base quality values were provided; no much bigger clone lies one nucleotide off.

The germline V gene encodes CDR1 SEHNR and CDR2 FQNEAQ (reference sequence). The CDR3 numbers 16 residues from cysteine through phenylalanine. The CDR3 DNA has 48 bases and is translated from base 1. The V and J ends are trimmed by 1 base and 3 bases, leaving 13 bases between them. This sequence was found in a human donor in good health (CMV status not recorded). Some clones in this sample may be carry-over from other donors' samples. Here the sequenced sample was cultured CD8+ T cells from PBMCs, taken from culture after CMV antigen stimulation. The chain was built from TRBV7-9 and TRBJ1-5; the D gene remains uncertain. The CDR3 has the sequence CASSLGVVGFNQPQHF. The sequenced DNA: TGTGCCAGCAGCTTAGGGGTCGTAGGGTTCAATCAGCCCCAGCATTTT.